The 20 T cell receptor beta chains below come from one sample, sequenced in a study of Graves' ophthalmopathy and Graves' hyperthyroidism. Amplified TCR beta CDR3 regions were obtained using RNA transcripts as template. The authors performed first-round RT-PCR with HTBI primers and then a second-round multiplex PCR. TCRdb re-called the multiplex PCR reads with MiXCR, one entry per CDR3 protein. The table has 200,000 to 250,000 distinct CDR3 sequences, 40% to 50% seen once. Sequencing used peripheral blood. The receptor set was obtained from an adult man with Graves' ophthalmopathy.

The V call is TRBV10-3, the J call TRBJ1-5; tentative D call: TRBD1 (6 bases). The germline gives CDR1 ENHRY, CDR2 SYGVKD. V lost 8 bases and J 5 bases, leaving 13 bases between the germline ends. This CDR3 has 13 residues. The CDR3 bases are TGTGCCATCGGCTTTAGGGGGGATCAGCCCCAGCATTTT. Its translation is CAIGFRGDQPQHF.

This clonotype was seen a handful of times. The J gene is TRBJ2-5, the V gene TRBV29-1; D call uncertain. CDR1 and CDR2 (germline): SQVTM, ANQGSEA. V was clipped by 5 bases and J by 4 bases, with 8 bases between them. This CDR3 contains 11 residues. The CDR3 protein is CSVRRTETQYF. The CDR3 DNA reads as TGCAGCGTTAGGCGGACAGAGACCCAGTACTTC.

The V gene is TRBV10-3, the J gene TRBJ2-2, with a tentative D call TRBD1 (5 bases). The CDR3 totals 16 residues. The V and J ends lost 7 bases and 3 bases respectively, with 18 bases between them. Germline V gene data show CDR1 as ENHRY and CDR2 as SYGVKD. This CDR3 reads CAIKGATGADTGELFF. The CDR3 nucleotides are TGTGCCATCAAAGGGGCTACTGGGGCAGACACCGGGGAGCTGTTTTTT.

V and J are TRBV11-3 and TRBJ2-2; D not certain. V was shortened by 3 bases and J by 5 bases, with 10 bases between the two germline ends. The germline gives CDR1 SGHNT, CDR2 YENEEA. CDR3 length: 14 amino acids. The chain's CDR3 is CASSFRLATGELFF. The DNA of the CDR3 is TGTGCCAGCAGCTTCAGACTGGCGACCGGGGAGCTGTTTTTT.

The gene calls are TRBV12-3 or TRBV12-4 and TRBJ1-2; D gene ambiguous. This CDR3 comprises 14 residues. The V end lost 6 bases, the J end lost 4 bases, and 15 bases lay between the germline ends. The DNA for the CDR3 is TGTGCCAGCAGCCGGAAGGGCGGTAGCTATGGCTACACCTTC. It codes for CASSRKGGSYGYTF.

The chain combines TRBV14 with TRBJ1-6; no clear D gene. CDR3 length equals 17 residues. The V end lost 0 bases, the J end lost 9 bases, and 18 bases lay between the germline ends. Germline CDR1 SGHDN, CDR2 FVKESK. CDR3 residues: CASSQDRIVTRSSPLHF. The CDR3 region has the DNA TGTGCCAGCAGCCAAGATAGAATCGTCACTAGGAGTTCACCCCTCCACTTT.

This clonotype was recorded a few times. The chain employs TRBV7-2 and TRBJ1-1, with 9 bases identical to TRBD1. Unmatched junction bases numbered 5, after V lost 1 base and J lost 5 bases. Germline V lookup: CDR1 SGHTA, CDR2 FQGNSA. The length of the CDR3 is 15 residues. In DNA form, the CDR3 reads TGTGCCAGCAGCTTAGGGGACAGGGCGGGGACTGAAGCTTTCTTT. This gives the protein CASSLGDRAGTEAFF.

This clonotype turned up a few times. V usage is TRBV6-2 or TRBV6-3 and J usage is TRBJ1-2, with 9 bases identical to TRBD1. The CDR3 runs 13 residues. J was trimmed by 8 bases and V by 5 bases; bases with no gene match: 6. CDR1 is MNHEY and CDR2 is SVGEGT in the germline V gene. DNA for the CDR3: TGTGCCAGCAGTGATCACAGGGGGCTCGGCTACACCTTC. It codes for CASSDHRGLGYTF.

This clonotype was picked up a small number of times. V is TRBV28 and J is TRBJ1-2; D ambiguous. CDR1 MDHEN and CDR2 SYDVKM come from the germline V gene. The length of the CDR3 is 12 residues. V lost 2 bases, J lost 10 bases, and 11 bases lay in between. CDR3 loop: CASSLRPANYTF. DNA for the CDR3: TGTGCCAGCAGTTTACGGCCGGCGAACTACACCTTC.

For this clonotype: This could be a read error, since a much larger clone is one nucleotide away. This chain connects TRBV25-1 to TRBJ1-6; no definite D call. The V gene's germline CDR1 is MGHDK and CDR2 SYGVNS. There are 15 residues in the CDR3. The CDR3 DNA reads as TGTGCCAGCAGTGAGGGAGGATGGCGTAATTCACCCCTCCGCTTT. Its translation is CASSEGGWRNSPLRF.

V is TRBV7-9 and J is TRBJ2-7, with 11 bases that match TRBD1. The V gene's germline CDR1 is SEHNR and CDR2 FQNEAQ (reference sequence). The V and J ends lost 5 bases and 6 bases, in that order; junction bases with no gene match: 9. The CDR3 runs 15 residues. As DNA, the CDR3 is TGTGCCAGCAGCCAGCCCGGACAGGGGGCGGGCGAGCAGTACTTC. It encodes CASSQPGQGAGEQYF.

This chain uses TRBV2 with TRBJ1-1; no clear D gene. This CDR3 region has 14 residues. From germline, CDR1 is SNHLY and CDR2 FYNNEI. V was pared by 6 bases and J by 3 bases, with 14 bases between. The CDR3, as DNA: TGTGCCAGCAGCGGGAGGGATCGGGACACTGAAGCTTTCTTT. Its protein product is CASSGRDRDTEAFF.

The chain joins TRBV7-2 to TRBJ1-2, with D possibly matching TRBD1 (5 bases). The germline V gene encodes CDR1 SGHTA and CDR2 FQGNSA. This CDR3 region has 14 residues. V gave up 5 bases and J gave up 2 bases, with 12 bases separating them. CDR3 residues: CASSQGRSNYGYTF. As DNA, the CDR3 is TGTGCCAGCAGCCAGGGCCGATCGAACTATGGCTACACCTTC.

The gene calls are TRBV20-1 and TRBJ1-5; 7 bases fit TRBD1. The CDR3 contains 15 residues. Trimming at V came to 8 bases and at J to 0 bases, leaving 10 bases not matched to a gene. Germline V gene data show CDR1 as DFQATT and CDR2 as SNEGSKA (reference sequence). The chain's CDR3 is CSTPDRAYSNQPQHF. For the CDR3, the DNA is TGCAGTACCCCCGACAGGGCCTATAGCAATCAGCCCCAGCATTTT.

This clonotype was observed a few times. The CDR3 loop reads CSARFTALNTEAFF. The CDR3 bases are TGCAGTGCTAGGTTCACAGCATTGAACACTGAAGCTTTCTTT. The chain links TRBV20-1 to TRBJ1-1; unclear D gene. Germline values: CDR1 DFQATT, CDR2 SNEGSKA (reference sequence). Deletions cut 3 bases from V and 0 bases from J, with 11 bases between. The CDR3 spans 14 residues.

The table lists this clonotype with many counts. This chain links TRBV7-2 with TRBJ2-5, with TRBD2 matching 7 bases. CDR1 and CDR2 from the germline V gene are SGHTA and FQGNSA. V lost 5 bases, J lost 4 bases, and 7 bases stayed unmatched. This CDR3 spans 14 amino acids. CDR3 DNA sequence: TGTGCCAGCAGCCCAAGCGGGACGTCAGAGACCCAGTACTTC. Translated: CASSPSGTSETQYF. The variable domain in full, completed from reference TRBV7-2 and TRBJ2-5, reads GAGVSQSPSNKVTEKGKDVELRCDPISGHTALYWYRQSLGQGLEFLIYFQGNSAPDKSGLPSDRFSAERTGGSVSTLTIQRTQQEDSAVYLCASSPSGTSETQYFGPGTRLLVL.

This sequence joins TRBV10-3 and TRBJ2-5; 7 nucleotides agree with TRBD1. Trimming cost V 6 bases and J 4 bases; bases outside gene matches: 2. Per germline, CDR1 ENHRY and CDR2 SYGVKD. CDR3 length: 12 residues. In nucleotides, the CDR3 is TGTGCCATCAGGGGGACAGCAGAGACCCAGTACTTC. Protein sequence: CAIRGTAETQYF.

The CDR3 loop is CASSPLGGYGYTF. CDR3 DNA: TGTGCCAGCAGCCCACTTGGTGGCTATGGCTACACCTTC. The chain joins TRBV5-6 to TRBJ1-2; D remains unclear. The germline V gene has CDR1 SGHDT and CDR2 YYEEEE. This CDR3 contains 13 residues. Trimming took off 4 bases at V and 4 bases at J, with 11 bases between the two ends.

This clonotype was detected once. Relative to the germline gene, one junction end is altered; a read error may explain this. The V call is TRBV5-1, the J call TRBJ2-7; tentative D call: TRBD1 (6 bases). Germline V gives CDR1 SGHRS, CDR2 YFSETQ. The CDR3 is made up of 17 amino acids. The CDR3 sequence: CASSQPIQGRLTGEQYF. Written as DNA, the CDR3 is TGTGCCAGCAGCCAGCCCATACAGGGACGGCTAACGGGCGAGCAGTACTTC.

This chain connects TRBV25-1 to TRBJ2-5; D unresolved. The CDR3 contains 12 residues. V was trimmed by 8 bases and J by 5 bases, leaving 12 bases between them. Germline-derived CDR1 and CDR2 are MGHDK and SYGVNS. The CDR3 DNA reads TGTGCCAGCGTAGGGTCCTGGGAGACCCAGTACTTC. This sequence encodes CASVGSWETQYF.